The 30 T cell receptor beta chains below come from one sample, sequenced in a study of radiotherapy plus CTLA-4 blockade in lung cancer. Repertoires were generated with immunoSEQ multiplex PCR, while TCRdb's copy carries only in-frame clones and drops some. The data contain some 90,000 clones, roughly 86% of them singletons. Specimen: peripheral blood, collected from a patient treated with radiotherapy plus ipilimumab. The receptors were sampled from a human donor with non-small cell lung cancer who had a partial response to radiotherapy plus ipilimumab.

The chain uses TRBV19 and TRBJ2-1, with TRBD2 as a possible D gene (5 bases). V was shortened by 11 bases and J by 4 bases, with 15 bases between the two germline ends. Germline V gene data show CDR1 as LNHDA and CDR2 as SQIVND (reference sequence). This CDR3 contains 13 residues. The CDR3 DNA sequence: TGTGCCGTCGGGGTCCCTGTTTACAATGAGCAGTTCTTC. Translation: CAVGVPVYNEQFF.

The V call is TRBV11-1, the J call TRBJ2-5; D gene unclear. Germline loops: CDR1 SGHAT, CDR2 FQDESV (reference sequence). V lost 1 base to trimming and J lost 2 bases, with 5 bases between them. The CDR3 has 13 residues. The CDR3 protein is CASSLGAQETQYF. Written as DNA, the CDR3 is TGTGCCAGCAGCTTAGGGGCTCAAGAGACCCAGTACTTC.

The chain joins TRBV19 to TRBJ2-3; a weak D match, TRBD2 (5 bases). Trimming removed 7 bases at V and 1 base at J, with 18 bases between. The CDR3 covers 16 residues. From germline, CDR1 is LNHDA and CDR2 SQIVND (reference sequence). The CDR3 sequence: CASTRGPTTGTDTQYF. DNA of the CDR3: TGTGCCAGTACCAGAGGGCCTACTACTGGCACAGATACGCAGTATTTT.

This rearrangement joins TRBV5-1 to TRBJ2-5; tentative D call: TRBD1 (6 bases). The J call may be incorrect, as the DNA end agrees better with TRBJ2-7. Germline CDR1 reads SGHRS; CDR2 reads YFSETQ. CDR3 size: 17 residues. The CDR3 loop reads CASSPGWYQGIVYEQYF. The CDR3 nucleotides are TGCGCCAGCAGCCCGGGATGGTATCAGGGGATAGTTTACGAGCAGTACTTC.

With regard to this clone: Other DNA variants within this sample encode the same CDR3. The chain joins TRBV6-1 to TRBJ1-5, with D perhaps TRBD1 (5 bases). Germline V gives CDR1 MNHNS, CDR2 SASEGT. There are 14 residues in the CDR3. Between the trimmed V and J ends, which lost 2 bases and 2 bases, there was a span of 7 bases. The CDR3 reads CASSESGGNQPQHF. For the CDR3, the DNA is TGTGCCAGCAGTGAATCGGGGGGCAATCAGCCCCAGCATTTT.

This clone was seen only once. The same CDR3 can be traced to other DNA sequences in this sample. This sequence joins TRBV5-6 and TRBJ2-4; 11 bases line up with TRBD2. V lost 0 bases to trimming and J lost 1 base; unmatched junction nucleotides: 3. Germline loops: CDR1 SGHDT, CDR2 YYEEEE. This CDR3 has 17 amino acids. Written as DNA, the CDR3 is TGTGCCAGCAGCTTGGCTAGCGGGAGGAGGGCCAAAAACATTCAGTACTTC. Encoded protein: CASSLASGRRAKNIQYF.

The chain combines TRBV10-3 with TRBJ1-1; D gene ambiguous. V dropped 5 bases and J dropped 1 base, with 8 bases sitting between them. Germline assignment: CDR1 ENHRY and CDR2 SYGVKD. This CDR3 region has 13 residues. In nucleotides, the CDR3 is TGTGCCATCAGTAGAGCCTCGAACACTGAAGCTTTCTTT. Translating gives CAISRASNTEAFF.

Points on this clone: Different DNA sequences within this sample yield the same CDR3. CDR3 sequence reads: CASRPPGGPTDTQYF. The CDR3 nucleotides are TGTGCCAGCAGACCGCCGGGAGGGCCGACAGATACGCAGTATTTT. The chain employs TRBV5-4 and TRBJ2-3; 8 bases are a match to TRBD2. The CDR3 runs to 15 residues. V was clipped by 5 bases and J by 3 bases; unmatched bases: 8. CDR1 SGHNT and CDR2 YYREEE come from the germline V gene (reference sequence).

This clone was observed a single time. V and J are TRBV7-2 and TRBJ2-2, with TRBD2 identical over 7 bases. Germline values: CDR1 SGHTA, CDR2 FQGNSA. The CDR3 is 14 amino acids. V lost 6 bases and J lost 5; bases outside the gene matches: 6. The CDR3 coding sequence is TGTGCCAGCAGAGCGTATAGCGGGACCGGGGAGCTGTTTTTT. Translated: CASRAYSGTGELFF.

This chain uses TRBV20-1 with TRBJ1-1; D gene unclear. The CDR3 consists of 10 residues. Looked up from germline, CDR1 is DFQATT and CDR2 is SNEGSKA (reference sequence). With 7 bases removed from V and 4 bases from J, the gap between germline ends came to 7 bases. The CDR3 is CSGGRTEAFF. CDR3 DNA sequence: TGCAGTGGTGGGCGCACTGAAGCTTTCTTT.

In DNA, the CDR3 is TGTGCCAGCAGCCTCTTTCCCACTGAAGCTTTCTTT. As protein: CASSLFPTEAFF. The J gene is TRBJ1-1, the V gene TRBV28; D call uncertain. V was cut by 6 bases and J by 4 bases, with 9 bases left in between. Germline V CDR1 and CDR2: MDHEN, SYDVKM. The CDR3 sequence is 12 residues long.

This sequence joins TRBV30 and TRBJ2-3, with 11 bases fitting TRBD2. Germline CDR1 and CDR2: GTSNPN and SVGIG (reference sequence). The CDR3 has 15 residues. V shed 4 bases, J shed 1 base, and the junction held 4 bases outside the gene matches. CDR3 DNA: TGTGCCTGGACCTCGGGACTAGCGGGCACAGATACGCAGTATTTT. Protein product: CAWTSGLAGTDTQYF.

The chain joins TRBV5-4 to TRBJ1-3, with D unresolved. V lost 0 bases and J 0 bases, leaving 10 bases between the germline ends. The germline V gene has CDR1 SGHNT and CDR2 YYREEE (reference sequence). There are 16 residues in the CDR3. The CDR3, as DNA: TGTGCCAGCAGCTTGGGGATTCAGGTCTCTGGAAACACCATATATTTT. Translating it yields CASSLGIQVSGNTIYF.

This chain connects TRBV5-1 to TRBJ2-1; 8 bases fit TRBD2. V dropped 7 bases and J dropped 2; count of bases not matched to a gene: 5. The CDR3 sequence is 14 residues long. Germline CDR1 and CDR2: SGHRS and YFSETQ. CDR3 protein: CASESGRAYNEQFF. The CDR3, as DNA: TGCGCCAGCGAGAGCGGGAGAGCCTACAATGAGCAGTTCTTC.

V usage is TRBV7-2 and J usage is TRBJ1-4; D is undetermined. Germline CDR1 and CDR2: SGHTA and FQGNSA. The CDR3 runs to 14 residues. Trimming pared 4 bases from V and 1 base from J, leaving 7 bases between. CDR3 bases: TGTGCCAGCAGCTCCGCGGTAACTAATGAAAAACTGTTTTTT. This codes for CASSSAVTNEKLFF.

The chain couples TRBV30 to TRBJ2-4, with 7 bases matching TRBD2. After removal of 5 bases from V and 8 bases from J, the junction contained 6 bases not matched to a gene. Germline values: CDR1 GTSNPN, CDR2 SVGIG (reference sequence). The CDR3 covers 12 residues. The CDR3 is CAWGRGRDIQYF. In DNA form, the CDR3 reads TGTGCCTGGGGGAGGGGTCGCGACATTCAGTACTTC.

The J gene is TRBJ1-1, the V gene TRBV6-5; 8 positions agree with TRBD1. CDR3 length equals 14 residues. With V trimmed by 2 bases and J by 2 bases, 1 base remained unmatched. Per the germline V gene, CDR1 is MNHEY and CDR2 is SVGAGI. CDR3 DNA sequence: TGTGCCAGCAGTTACCCAGGGGGCAACACTGAAGCTTTCTTT. Amino acid sequence: CASSYPGGNTEAFF.

J is TRBJ1-1 and V is TRBV19, with D uncertain. V shed 1 base and J shed 4 bases, with 10 bases lying between them. The CDR3 totals 14 residues. Germline V lookup: CDR1 LNHDA, CDR2 SQIVND (reference sequence). The CDR3 spells CASSIAAPGTEAFF. As DNA, the CDR3 is TGTGCCAGTAGTATAGCAGCACCGGGCACTGAAGCTTTCTTT.

The chain employs TRBV5-4 and TRBJ2-2; 9 bases are a match to TRBD2. The germline V gene has CDR1 SGHNT and CDR2 YYREEE (reference sequence). The CDR3 is 16 residues long. With V trimmed by 4 bases and J by 1 base, 5 bases remained unmatched. The CDR3 spells CASSQSGRMNTGELFF. For the CDR3, the DNA is TGTGCCAGCAGCCAAAGCGGGAGGATGAACACCGGGGAGCTGTTTTTT.

This clone was observed a few times. The rearrangement uses TRBV10-2 and TRBJ2-7; 7 bases are shared with TRBD1. The CDR3 sequence is 14 residues long. J lost 2 bases, V lost 8 bases, and 9 bases had no gene match. Germline V lookup: CDR1 WSHSY, CDR2 SAAADI. The CDR3 region has the DNA TGCGCCAGCCAACCCCTCGACAGGGCCTACGAGCAGTACGTC. This sequence encodes CASQPLDRAYEQYV.

J is TRBJ2-1 and V is TRBV6-1; tentative D call: TRBD2 (6 bases). The CDR3 extends over 15 amino acids. Trimming removed 2 bases at V and 8 bases at J, with 16 bases between. CDR1 is MNHNS and CDR2 is SASEGT in the germline V gene. The CDR3 bases are TGTGCCAGCAGTGAACTAGCGCGGAACTGGCATGAGCAGTTCTTC. This sequence encodes CASSELARNWHEQFF.

This clone was seen more than once but under ten times. CDR3 sequence reads: CASSETGIGLEAFF. CDR3 sequence (DNA): TGTGCCTCGTCCGAGACAGGTATAGGACTTGAAGCTTTCTTT. The gene calls are TRBV30 and TRBJ1-1; TRBD1 might be the D (6 bases). This CDR3 contains 14 residues. V was pared by 7 bases and J by 7 bases, with 22 bases between. Germline loops: CDR1 GTSNPN, CDR2 SVGIG (reference sequence).

V and J are TRBV12-5 and TRBJ2-1; 8 bases match TRBD1. The trim removed 1 base at V and 5 bases at J, leaving 1 base unmatched. CDR1 and CDR2 (germline): LGHNT, FRNRAP. The CDR3 is 14 amino acids. This chain's CDR3 is CASGLGTGNNEQFF. In DNA, the CDR3 is TGTGCTAGTGGTTTGGGGACAGGGAACAATGAGCAGTTCTTC.

The chain links TRBV5-1 to TRBJ1-3; 8 bases are a match to TRBD1. The V gene end was trimmed by 5 bases and the J gene end by 2 bases; junction bases not matched to a gene: 9. Germline V CDR1 and CDR2: SGHRS, YFSETQ. This CDR3 has 16 residues. CDR3 coding DNA: TGCGCCAGCAGTAGACAGACAGGGGCTCCTGGAAACACCATATATTTT. It is translated as CASSRQTGAPGNTIYF.

The CDR3 loop is CASSFKGTSGRLNEQFF. In DNA form, the CDR3 reads TGTGCCAGCAGCTTTAAGGGGACTAGCGGGAGACTCAATGAGCAGTTCTTC. The gene calls are TRBV7-9 and TRBJ2-1, with TRBD2 matching 14 bases. Looked up from germline, CDR1 is SEHNR and CDR2 is FQNEAQ (reference sequence). V shed 3 bases and J 6 bases; nucleotides not matched to a gene: 7. The length of the CDR3 is 17 residues. The complete variable domain, with remaining parts taken from reference TRBV7-9 and TRBJ2-1, reads DTGVSQNPRHKITKRGQNVTFRCDPISEHNRLYWYRQTLGQGPEFLTYFQNEAQLEKSRLLSDRFSAERPKGSFSTLEIQRTEQGDSAMYLCASSFKGTSGRLNEQFFGPGTRLTVL.

This CDR3 is CASSLASAKLFF. In nucleotides, the CDR3 is TGTGCCAGCAGCTTAGCCAGCGCAAAACTGTTTTTT. The rearrangement joins TRBV7-2 to TRBJ1-4; D is unclear. The length of the CDR3 is 12 residues. CDR1 is SGHTA and CDR2 is FQGNSA in the germline V gene. Trimming cost V 0 bases and J 10 bases, with 6 bases left between them.

V gene TRBV12-5 combines with J gene TRBJ2-1; maybe TRBD2 (7 bases). Between the trimmed V and J ends, which lost 8 bases and 8 bases, there was a span of 13 bases. The CDR3 runs to 12 residues. Germline CDR1 is LGHNT and CDR2 is FRNRAP. The CDR3 DNA sequence: TGTGCTAGTAACAGGGAGGGCCATGAGCAGTTCTTC. This encodes CASNREGHEQFF.

This clone was observed once. The chain carries TRBV7-2 and TRBJ1-1; unclear D gene. The V end lost 1 base, the J end lost 6 bases, and 15 bases lay between the germline ends. Germline assignment: CDR1 SGHTA and CDR2 FQGNSA. The CDR3 sequence is 15 residues long. Written as DNA, the CDR3 is TGTGCCAGCAGCTTAGATCCGGTCGGTAGCGCTGAAGCTTTCTTT. It codes for CASSLDPVGSAEAFF.

This clone was found a few times. The chain uses TRBV5-1 and TRBJ1-3; 8 nucleotides align to TRBD1. V lost 4 bases, J lost 0 bases, and 3 bases stayed unmatched. The length of the CDR3 is 15 residues. In germline, CDR1 is SGHRS, CDR2 YFSETQ. DNA of the CDR3: TGCGCCAGCAGCCTTGACAGGGGCTCTGGAAACACCATATATTTT. Translation gives CASSLDRGSGNTIYF.

The chain uses TRBV7-9 and TRBJ2-6, with a possible D match to TRBD1 (5 bases). CDR1 is SEHNR and CDR2 is FQNEAQ in the germline V gene (reference sequence). CDR3 length: 15 residues. Trimming removed 2 bases at V and 3 bases at J, with 8 bases between. The CDR3 sequence is CASSLQGGGANVLTF. The CDR3, as DNA: TGTGCCAGCAGCTTACAGGGCGGTGGGGCCAACGTCCTGACTTTC.